Listed below are T cell receptor beta chains from one sample, sequenced in a study of neoadjuvant anti-PD-1 for oral cavity cancer. The protocol was immunoSEQ multiplex PCR, while the TCRdb copy is restricted to in-frame clones and leaves out a portion. Of around 6,700 clones in the sample, 72% were seen once. The sequences come from PBMCs, collected before nivolumab (anti-PD-1) treatment. The receptors were sampled from a person aged 35-80 years with oral cavity squamous cell carcinoma. CDR3s include the opening cysteine and the closing phenylalanine or tryptophan. D genes are given only for firm matches. Not all rows give a size; the values are once, few, many and, for expanded clones, a class.

>TRBV4-3|NA|TRBJ2-3|NA
TGCGCCAGCAGCCAAGAAGCGGCTTGGGGCACAGATACGCAGTATTTT
CASSQEAAWGTDTQYF
>TRBV4-3|NA|TRBJ2-5|TRBD2
TGCGCCAGCAGCCAAAACCCTCGGGGGGGAGCAGAGACCCAGTACTTC
CASSQNPRGGAETQYF
>TRBV21-1|NA|TRBJ2-2|NA
TGTGCCAGCAGCAAAGAGGGGGCAGGGGAGCTGTTTTTT
CASSKEGAGELFF
>TRBV28|NA|TRBJ2-7|NA
TGTGCCAGCAGTTTCGGGACCCTTTCCTACGAGCAGTACTTC
CASSFGTLSYEQYF
>TRBV5-8|NA|TRBJ2-7|NA
TGTGCCAGCAGCTTGGCGGGGATGTCCTCCTACGAGCAGTACTTC
CASSLAGMSSYEQYF
>TRBV19|few|TRBJ2-7|TRBD2
TGTGCCAGTAGTCCGACTAGCGTGTCCTACGAGCAGTACTTC
CASSPTSVSYEQYF
>TRBV6-5|few|TRBJ1-5|NA
TGTGCCAGCACCCCAGGGGCCGGGCAGCCCCAGCATTTT
CASTPGAGQPQHF
>TRBV19|NA|TRBJ1-5|NA
TGTGCCAGTAGTCCCCGGCACGCAGGGCGCGGTCAGCCCCAGCATTTT
CASSPRHAGRGQPQHF
>TRBV11-1|NA|TRBJ1-1|TRBD1
TGTGCCAGCAGCGATCCAGGGGGCCTAGGAAACACTGAAGCTTTCTTT
CASSDPGGLGNTEAFF
>TRBV9|NA|TRBJ1-4|NA
TGTGCCAGCAGCGCCCAGTCGGGGGCTCGGGATCGGGAAAAACTGTTTTTT
CASSAQSGARDREKLFF
>TRBV7-2|few|TRBJ1-6|TRBD1
TGTGCCAGCAGCTTAGCGACGGGGACAGGGGAGGGGACACCCCTCCACTTT
CASSLATGTGEGTPLHF
>TRBV4-3|once|TRBJ2-1|NA
TGCGCCAGCAGCCAAGATCGAGGCTACTTCGAGCAGTTCTTC
CASSQDRGYFEQFF
>TRBV6-4|few|TRBJ1-2|NA
TGTGCCAGCAGTGACTCCTATGGCTACACCTTC
CASSDSYGYTF
>TRBV13|once|TRBJ2-3|TRBD2
TGTGCCAGCAGCTTGTCACTAGCGGGGTTGGCAGATACGCAGTATTTT
CASSLSLAGLADTQYF
>TRBV30|few|TRBJ2-5|TRBD2
TGTGCCTGGAGTGGTCTTCTAGCGGGGGAAGAGACCCAGTACTTC
CAWSGLLAGEETQYF
>TRBV6-6|NA|TRBJ2-7|TRBD1
TGTGCCATCGCCCGGGACAGGAGCTCCTACGAGCAGTACTTC
CAIARDRSSYEQYF
>TRBV29-1|NA|TRBJ2-3|TRBD2
TGCAGCGTTGAGACTAGCGGGGGGATTATAAGCACGCAGTATTTT
CSVETSGGIISTQYF
>TRBV4-3|few|TRBJ1-2|NA
TGCGCCAGCAGCCACGGGGGACTCTCCCGTAACTATGGCTACACCTTC
CASSHGGLSRNYGYTF
>TRBV5-1|NA|TRBJ2-2|NA
TGCGCCAGCAGCTTAGGCCGGCTGAACACCGGGGAGCTGTTTTTT
CASSLGRLNTGELFF
>TRBV5-1|NA|TRBJ2-2|TRBD1
TGCGCCAGCAGCGGGACAGGGGCCGGGGAGCTGTTTTTT
CASSGTGAGELFF
>TRBV9|NA|TRBJ2-7|TRBD1
TGTGCCAGCAGCCAACAACCCGGGACAGCCTACGAGCAGTACTTC
CASSQQPGTAYEQYF
>TRBV5-6|NA|TRBJ1-4|TRBD1
TGTGCCAGCAGCAGGGACAGGGGCCAGGTTAATGAAAAACTGTTTTTT
CASSRDRGQVNEKLFF
>TRBV18|NA|TRBJ2-6|TRBD2
TGTGCCAGCTCACGGCCTAGCGGGGACTCTGGGGCCAACGTCCTGACTTTC
CASSRPSGDSGANVLTF
>TRBV5-1|NA|TRBJ1-1|TRBD1
TGCGCCAGCAGGGCTGGACAGGGCGACACTGAAGCTTTCTTT
CASRAGQGDTEAFF
>TRBV4-3|NA|TRBJ2-3|TRBD2
TGCGCCAGCAGCCAGCGGGGGGGAGGGCCCACAGATACGCAGTATTTT
CASSQRGGGPTDTQYF
>TRBV9|NA|TRBJ1-2|NA
TGTGCCAGCAGCGGTGGGACACCTTGGGGTGGCTACACCTTC
CASSGGTPWGGYTF
>TRBV11-2|NA|TRBJ2-2|TRBD2
TGTGCCAGCAGCTTGGGACTAGCGGGGAGAACCGGGGAGCTGTTTTTT
CASSLGLAGRTGELFF
>TRBV9|NA|TRBJ1-3|TRBD1
TGTGCCAGCAGCGCCCTCGCGACAGGGTGGGGAAACACCATATATTTT
CASSALATGWGNTIYF
>TRBV5-6|few|TRBJ1-3|TRBD1
TGTGCCAGCAGCGCTATGACAGGGATTACTGGAAACACCATATATTTT
CASSAMTGITGNTIYF
>TRBV10-3|NA|TRBJ2-7|NA
TGTGCCATCAGTGAGTCGGCGGGGAGCTCCTACGAGCAGTACTTC
CAISESAGSSYEQYF
>TRBV9|NA|TRBJ2-3|TRBD2
TGTGCCAGCAGCCGCCTTGGTGTAGCGGGGAGCACAGATACGCAGTATTTT
CASSRLGVAGSTDTQYF
>TRBV5-1|NA|TRBJ1-6|NA
TGCGCCAGCAGCTTAACACTGAGCTCCTATAATTCACCCCTCCACTTT
CASSLTLSSYNSPLHF
>TRBV6-5|NA|TRBJ2-1|TRBD2
TGTGCCAGCAGATTAGAGGCTAGCGGCTCGCGGGAGCAGTTCTTC
CASRLEASGSREQFF
>TRBV6-6|NA|TRBJ1-5|NA
TGTGCCAGCAGTTACTCGAGCAGTCCTCAGCCCCAGCATTTT
CASSYSSSPQPQHF
>TRBV30|NA|TRBJ2-2|NA
TGTGCCTGGACTTCCGGCAGGGGGGTGAACACCGGGGAGCTGTTTTTT
CAWTSGRGVNTGELFF
>TRBV4-3|NA|TRBJ2-4|NA
TGCGCCAGCAGCCAAGATCGGTCAGCTAGTCAGTACTTC
CASSQDRSASQYF
>TRBV6-6|NA|TRBJ2-1|TRBD1
TGTGCCAGCACCTTACGACAGGGTGGGCAGTTCTTC
CASTLRQGGQFF
>TRBV10-2|NA|TRBJ1-6|NA
TGCGCCAGCAGTGTGATGGCCCCCAGGTATAATTCACCCCTCCACTTT
CASSVMAPRYNSPLHF
>TRBV15|NA|TRBJ2-2|TRBD2
TGTGCCACCATCAATAGCGGGGGCCCTAACACCGGGGAGCTGTTTTTT
CATINSGGPNTGELFF
>TRBV25-1|NA|TRBJ2-7|NA
TGTGCCAGCAGTGACTCCTCTAGAAGGAGCTACGAGCAGTACTTC
CASSDSSRRSYEQYF
>TRBV7-9|NA|TRBJ2-5|TRBD1
TGTGCCAGCAGCTTCAACAGGGGACAAGAGACCCAGTACTTC
CASSFNRGQETQYF
>TRBV28|NA|TRBJ2-7|NA
TGTGCCAGCAGCAGGGTTACCTACGAGCAGTACTTC
CASSRVTYEQYF
>TRBV10-3|NA|TRBJ2-7|NA
TGTGCCATCACCGCAGGACTATCGAAGTTGCAGTACTTC
CAITAGLSKLQYF
>TRBV5-6|NA|TRBJ2-2|TRBD2
TGTGCCAGCAGCTACTCCCCTAGCGGGGACACCGGGGAGCTGTTTTTT
CASSYSPSGDTGELFF
>TRBV7-8|once|TRBJ2-7|NA
TGTGCCAGCAGCTTAGCGCGTACAGCCGTCTCCGAGCAGTACTTC
CASSLARTAVSEQYF
>TRBV9|NA|TRBJ2-3|NA
TGTGCCAGCAGCGTAGAACGTAGAGATACGCAGTATTTT
CASSVERRDTQYF
>TRBV27|NA|TRBJ2-5|NA
TGTGCCAGCAGTTTATCGACTCCCTACCGATCCCAGTACTTC
CASSLSTPYRSQYF
>TRBV2|few|TRBJ1-4|TRBD1
TGTGCCAGCAGAGGAACAGGGGGGTTGATTGAAAAACTGTTTTTT
CASRGTGGLIEKLFF
>TRBV28|few|TRBJ2-1|NA
TGTGCCAGCAGTTTCGTGACTAGGTCCAATGAGCAGTTCTTC
CASSFVTRSNEQFF
>TRBV7-8|NA|TRBJ1-2|TRBD1
TGTGCCAGCAGCTTATCGACAGGGGGAAACTATGGCTACACCTTC
CASSLSTGGNYGYTF
>TRBV11-2|NA|TRBJ2-5|TRBD1
TGTGCCAGCAGCTTAGATCTCAGGGGGCGAGGGACCCAGTACTTC
CASSLDLRGRGTQYF
>TRBV5-6|NA|TRBJ2-5|TRBD2
TGTGCCAGCAGCTCTTTCACTAGCGGGGGACAAGAGACCCAGTACTTC
CASSSFTSGGQETQYF
>TRBV2|NA|TRBJ1-1|NA
TGTGCCAGCAGAATGGGTTCGATAAACACTGAAGCTTTCTTT
CASRMGSINTEAFF
>TRBV19|NA|TRBJ2-1|NA
TGTGCCAGTACCAATGGGGCCCACAATGAGCAGTTCTTC
CASTNGAHNEQFF
>TRBV2|NA|TRBJ2-1|NA
TGTGCCAGCAGTGTCGGGGGCGCCTACAATGAGCAGTTCTTC
CASSVGGAYNEQFF
>TRBV7-9|NA|TRBJ2-5|NA
TGTGCCAGCGTTGTTACCGGGGTACAAGAGACCCAGTACTTC
CASVVTGVQETQYF
>TRBV9|NA|TRBJ1-2|NA
TGTGCCAGCAGCGCCTCAGATGGAGACTATGGCTACACCTTC
CASSASDGDYGYTF